This is a list of T cell receptor beta chains from one sample in a study of shared clonotypes between healthy human individuals. Data came from immunoSEQ multiplex PCR; TCRdb stores just in-frame clones and leaves some out. Here the sample spans over a million clones, roughly 80% being singletons. The sample was memory CD4+ T cells sorted from blood. These receptors all come from a man between 18 and 29 years old in good health. The CDR3 runs from the conserved cysteine through the conserved F or W. Each record gives: clone size, V gene, J gene, D gene, CDR3 protein, CDR3 DNA. D genes are given only for firm matches. A row's size may be missing; if present it is once, few, many or a size class.

abundance: -; v_gene: TRBV9; j_gene: TRBJ2-2; d_gene: -; CDR3aa: CASSVALSVTGELFF; CDR3nt: TGTGCCAGCAGCGTAGCCCTCTCGGTTACCGGGGAGCTGTTTTTT
abundance: -; v_gene: TRBV7-2; j_gene: TRBJ2-7; d_gene: -; CDR3aa: CASSSRGPSLGASWNEQYF; CDR3nt: TGTGCCAGCAGCTCCCGGGGCCCCTCCCTTGGGGCCTCATGGAACGAGCAGTACTTC
abundance: -; v_gene: TRBV10-3; j_gene: TRBJ2-1; d_gene: -; CDR3aa: CAISDSLSGGNEQFF; CDR3nt: TGTGCCATCAGTGACTCCTTGAGTGGGGGCAATGAGCAGTTCTTC
abundance: -; v_gene: TRBV6-1; j_gene: TRBJ1-2; d_gene: TRBD1; CDR3aa: CASSGSGTGFDYGYTF; CDR3nt: TGTGCCAGCAGTGGTTCCGGGACAGGGTTTGACTATGGCTACACCTTC
abundance: -; v_gene: TRBV29-1; j_gene: TRBJ2-1; d_gene: TRBD1; CDR3aa: CSVVTYRDRGEQFF; CDR3nt: TGCAGCGTAGTCACTTACCGGGACAGGGGGGAGCAGTTCTTC
abundance: -; v_gene: TRBV6-1; j_gene: TRBJ2-2; d_gene: TRBD2; CDR3aa: CASSERLAQTGELFF; CDR3nt: TGTGCCAGCAGTGAGAGACTAGCGCAGACCGGGGAGCTGTTTTTT
abundance: -; v_gene: TRBV27; j_gene: TRBJ2-5; d_gene: -; CDR3aa: CASRSHLGHQETQYF; CDR3nt: TGTGCCAGCCGAAGCCACCTGGGACACCAAGAGACCCAGTACTTC
abundance: -; v_gene: TRBV18; j_gene: TRBJ1-3; d_gene: -; CDR3aa: CASSPRGDTIYF; CDR3nt: TGTGCCAGCTCACCACGGGGCGACACCATATATTTT
abundance: -; v_gene: TRBV14; j_gene: TRBJ1-2; d_gene: -; CDR3aa: CASSPWLAGTNYGYTF; CDR3nt: TGTGCCAGCAGCCCCTGGCTGGCAGGGACTAACTATGGCTACACCTTC
abundance: -; v_gene: TRBV30; j_gene: TRBJ2-3; d_gene: TRBD1; CDR3aa: CAWSQGDTQYF; CDR3nt: TGTGCCTGGTCACAGGGGGATACGCAGTATTTT
abundance: -; v_gene: TRBV7-6; j_gene: TRBJ2-1; d_gene: -; CDR3aa: CASSLVGRVDNEQFF; CDR3nt: TGTGCCAGCAGCTTAGTCGGCAGGGTGGACAATGAGCAGTTCTTC
abundance: -; v_gene: TRBV9; j_gene: TRBJ1-3; d_gene: -; CDR3aa: CASTVPHSGQQFSGNTIYF; CDR3nt: TGTGCCAGCACCGTTCCTCATAGCGGACAGCAATTCTCTGGAAACACCATATATTTT
abundance: -; v_gene: TRBV7-2; j_gene: TRBJ1-2; d_gene: -; CDR3aa: CASSKDSSANYGYTF; CDR3nt: TGTGCCAGCAGCAAAGACAGCTCAGCTAACTATGGCTACACCTTC
abundance: -; v_gene: TRBV28; j_gene: TRBJ1-1; d_gene: -; CDR3aa: CASSLLPGQGVEAFF; CDR3nt: TGTGCCAGCAGTTTATTACCGGGACAAGGAGTGGAAGCTTTCTTT
abundance: -; v_gene: TRBV7-6; j_gene: TRBJ1-6; d_gene: TRBD1; CDR3aa: CASSLTGVNSPLHF; CDR3nt: TGTGCCAGCAGCTTAACAGGGGTCAATTCACCCCTCCACTTT
abundance: -; v_gene: TRBV6-1; j_gene: TRBJ2-5; d_gene: TRBD2; CDR3aa: CASSEASSGWVGTQYF; CDR3nt: TGTGCCAGCAGTGAAGCGTCTAGCGGGTGGGTGGGGACCCAGTACTTC
abundance: -; v_gene: TRBV10-3; j_gene: TRBJ2-7; d_gene: -; CDR3aa: CAIRRTEDSYEQYF; CDR3nt: TGTGCCATCAGAAGGACAGAGGATTCCTACGAGCAGTACTTC
abundance: -; v_gene: TRBV30; j_gene: TRBJ1-6; d_gene: TRBD1; CDR3aa: CAWSGGTGKGVYNSPLHF; CDR3nt: TGTGCCTGGAGTGGTGGGACAGGGAAGGGGGTCTATAATTCACCCCTCCACTTT
abundance: -; v_gene: TRBV5-1; j_gene: TRBJ2-5; d_gene: -; CDR3aa: CASSLDGGTQYF; CDR3nt: TGCGCCAGCAGCTTGGACGGGGGGACCCAGTACTTC
abundance: -; v_gene: TRBV15; j_gene: TRBJ2-3; d_gene: -; CDR3aa: CATSRDRPGLGGTQYF; CDR3nt: TGTGCCACCAGCAGAGATAGGCCAGGTTTAGGGGGTACGCAGTATTTT
abundance: -; v_gene: TRBV6-5; j_gene: TRBJ1-2; d_gene: -; CDR3aa: CASSYSLGTVGYTF; CDR3nt: TGTGCCAGCAGTTACTCGCTAGGCACCGTAGGCTACACCTTC
abundance: -; v_gene: TRBV5-6; j_gene: TRBJ1-1; d_gene: -; CDR3aa: CASSLAPDSAFF; CDR3nt: TGTGCCAGCAGCTTGGCGCCAGATTCGGCTTTCTTT
abundance: -; v_gene: TRBV18; j_gene: TRBJ1-3; d_gene: -; CDR3aa: CASSPSDRNSGNTIYF; CDR3nt: TGTGCCAGCTCACCTTCGGACAGAAACTCTGGAAACACCATATATTTT
abundance: -; v_gene: TRBV7-2; j_gene: TRBJ2-5; d_gene: -; CDR3aa: CASSLAGAETQYF; CDR3nt: TGTGCCAGCAGCTTAGCGGGGGCAGAGACCCAGTACTTC
abundance: -; v_gene: TRBV7-9; j_gene: TRBJ2-6; d_gene: -; CDR3aa: CASSLRPRDDAGANVLTF; CDR3nt: TGTGCCAGCAGCTTACGCCCCAGAGACGACGCTGGGGCCAACGTCCTGACTTTC
abundance: once; v_gene: TRBV11-2; j_gene: TRBJ2-3; d_gene: -; CDR3aa: CASSLDGFTDTQYF; CDR3nt: TGTGCCAGCAGCCTGGACGGCTTCACAGATACGCAGTATTTT
abundance: -; v_gene: TRBV28; j_gene: TRBJ1-2; d_gene: -; CDR3aa: CASSPTNYGYTF; CDR3nt: TGTGCCAGCAGCCCTACTAACTATGGCTACACCTTC
abundance: -; v_gene: TRBV5-4; j_gene: TRBJ2-2; d_gene: -; CDR3aa: CASSLADTGELFF; CDR3nt: TGTGCCAGCAGCTTGGCTGACACCGGGGAGCTGTTTTTT
abundance: few; v_gene: TRBV2; j_gene: TRBJ2-3; d_gene: -; CDR3aa: CASSEGLSTDTQYF; CDR3nt: TGTGCCAGCAGTGAAGGTCTGAGCACAGATACGCAGTATTTT
abundance: -; v_gene: TRBV15; j_gene: TRBJ1-4; d_gene: -; CDR3aa: CATSRDLGEKLFF; CDR3nt: TGTGCCACCAGCAGAGATCTCGGGGAAAAACTGTTTTTT
abundance: few; v_gene: TRBV6-1; j_gene: TRBJ1-4; d_gene: -; CDR3aa: CASKPDATNEKLFF; CDR3nt: TGTGCCAGCAAGCCAGACGCAACTAATGAAAAACTGTTTTTT
abundance: -; v_gene: TRBV6-5; j_gene: TRBJ2-2; d_gene: -; CDR3aa: CASIQGSTGELFF; CDR3nt: TGTGCCAGCATACAGGGCTCCACCGGGGAGCTGTTTTTT